This TCR beta chain was observed in a study of T cell responses to AZD1222 COVID-19 vaccine. At the level of the study: Pooled in the analysis were second doses at about 4 or about 12 weeks. Regarding the study as a whole: Vaccine-related CD4 TCRs covered spike, predominating at 160-218 and 743-854. When two AZD1222 doses had been given, Spike-specific TCR breadth and depth rose. Baseline serostatus was positive in only a handful of AZD1222 recipients.

This clone appeared a few times. Its target is not known. Sequenced by immunoSEQ multiplex PCR; TCRdb stores in-frame clones only, minus some. Of 150,000 to 200,000 clones in the sample, approximately 94% were seen once. The sequence came from an adult in good health. Source: peripheral blood, taken on day 0 of AZD1222 vaccination.

CDR3 protein: CASSLDRDANYEQYF. The CDR3 DNA follows: TGCGCCAGCAGCTTGGATCGGGACGCTAACTACGAGCAGTACTTC. The chain joins TRBV5-1 to TRBJ2-7; possibly TRBD1 or TRBD2 for D (5 bases each). The CDR3 contains 15 residues. Per the germline V gene, CDR1 is SGHRS and CDR2 is YFSETQ. V was trimmed by 0 bases and J by 3 bases, leaving 13 bases between them.